This is a list of T cell receptor beta chains from one sample in a study of technical replicates of blood from a few donors. Using immunoSEQ multiplex PCR, the repertoire was profiled, and TCRdb retains in-frame clones only, with some absent. The sample lists approximately 93,000 clones; about 94% were seen once. Specimen: T cells isolated from PBMCs. The receptors come from a human donor in good health. CDR3s include the opening cysteine and the closing phenylalanine or tryptophan. The D gene is left open where the match is weak. Clone size is shown for a subset of rows, as once, few, many or a class of expanded clone.

d_gene | abundance | len | j_gene | v_gene | CDR3aa | CDR3nt
TRBD1 | . | 18 | TRBJ2-7 | TRBV23-1 | CASSSPGQSIRSSYEQYF | TGCGCCAGCAGTTCGCCGGGACAGAGTATCAGAAGCTCCTACGAGCAGTACTTC
. | . | 13 | TRBJ1-1 | TRBV2 | CASKVDIDTEAFF | TGTGCCAGCAAGGTGGACATAGACACTGAAGCTTTCTTT
TRBD1 | . | 15 | TRBJ2-7 | TRBV5-1 | CASRPGQGFTYEQYF | TGCGCCAGCAGGCCTGGACAGGGGTTCACCTACGAGCAGTACTTC
TRBD1 | . | 14 | TRBJ2-1 | TRBV5-4 | CASSLGGRDNEQFF | TGTGCCAGCAGCTTAGGGGGCAGGGACAATGAGCAGTTCTTC
TRBD1 | . | 15 | TRBJ1-1 | TRBV19 | CASSNDRGSRTEAFF | TGTGCCAGTAGTAATGACAGGGGGTCCCGCACTGAAGCTTTCTTT
. | . | 14 | TRBJ1-2 | TRBV14 | CASSQDLMADGYTF | TGTGCCAGCAGCCAAGATCTTATGGCAGATGGCTACACCTTC
. | . | 15 | TRBJ1-6 | TRBV29-1 | CSVPTSQDNNSPLHF | TGCAGCGTCCCCACCTCCCAGGATAATAATTCACCCCTCCACTTT
TRBD1 | . | 14 | TRBJ1-5 | TRBV7-9 | CASSAGTGNQPQHF | TGTGCCAGCAGCGCAGGGACAGGGAACCAGCCCCAGCATTTT
. | once | 14 | TRBJ2-7 | TRBV11-2 | CASSLRDLSYEQYF | TGTGCCAGCAGCCTCCGGGACTTATCCTACGAGCAGTACTTC
. | . | 13 | TRBJ1-4 | TRBV27 | CASSDTGEEKLFF | TGTGCCAGCTCTGACACGGGGGAAGAAAAACTGTTTTTT
. | . | 15 | TRBJ1-1 | TRBV4-1 | CASSLEGDKNTEAFF | TGCGCCAGCAGCCTTGAGGGGGATAAAAACACTGAAGCTTTCTTT
TRBD1 | . | 16 | TRBJ2-7 | TRBV9 | CASSPQPGQGIYEQYF | TGTGCCAGCAGCCCTCAACCGGGACAGGGGATCTACGAGCAGTACTTC
TRBD1 | . | 14 | TRBJ1-2 | TRBV15 | CATSRDRDRGLYTF | TGTGCCACCAGCAGAGACCGGGACAGGGGGCTCTACACCTTC
. | . | 13 | TRBJ2-7 | TRBV5-6 | CASSLSDGYEQYF | TGTGCCAGCAGCCTCAGCGACGGCTACGAGCAGTACTTC
TRBD1 | . | 19 | TRBJ1-1 | TRBV7-6 | CASSFRLRDSYRVPTEAFF | TGTGCCAGCAGCTTTAGGCTCCGGGACAGCTATCGGGTGCCGACTGAAGCTTTCTTT
TRBD1 | once | 16 | TRBJ2-1 | TRBV11-3 | CASSWDSPSSGNEQFF | TGTGCCAGCAGCTGGGACAGTCCCTCCTCGGGTAATGAGCAGTTCTTC
TRBD2 | . | 16 | TRBJ2-3 | TRBV5-1 | CASSSRTSGSTDTQYF | TGCGCCAGCAGCTCGAGGACTAGCGGTAGCACAGATACGCAGTATTTT
TRBD1 | . | 17 | TRBJ2-7 | TRBV4-1 | CASSQERTGTYYYEQYF | TGCGCCAGCAGCCAAGAAAGGACAGGGACTTATTACTACGAGCAGTACTTC
. | . | 15 | TRBJ1-5 | TRBV19 | CASVVTGTSNQPQHF | TGTGCCAGCGTTGTAACAGGGACCAGCAATCAGCCCCAGCATTTT
TRBD1 | . | 15 | TRBJ1-1 | TRBV7-9 | CASSLVGQANTEAFF | TGTGCCAGCAGCTTAGTCGGACAGGCGAACACTGAAGCTTTCTTT
TRBD2 | . | 18 | TRBJ2-3 | TRBV18 | CASSLIRPLAGITDTQYF | TGTGCCAGCTCACTAATTCGACCACTAGCGGGAATCACAGATACGCAGTATTTT
. | . | 14 | TRBJ2-5 | TRBV9 | CASSVEAGIETQYF | TGTGCCAGCAGCGTAGAGGCGGGTATAGAGACCCAGTACTTC
. | . | 12 | TRBJ1-1 | TRBV10-1 | CASSAGNTEAFF | TGCGCCAGCAGTGCAGGGAACACTGAAGCTTTCTTT
TRBD1 | . | 14 | TRBJ1-5 | TRBV7-9 | CASSLDTDRDPQHF | TGTGCCAGCAGCTTAGATACGGACAGGGACCCCCAGCATTTT
. | . | 13 | TRBJ2-5 | TRBV27 | CASSPRGQETQYF | TGTGCCAGCAGCCCCCGCGGGCAAGAGACCCAGTACTTC
TRBD1 | . | 13 | TRBJ1-1 | TRBV28 | CAYKDRPEEQAFF | TGTGCCTACAAGGACAGGCCGGAGGAGCAAGCTTTCTTT
TRBD1 | . | 15 | TRBJ2-7 | TRBV6-4 | CASNQNRDRTYEQYF | TGTGCCAGCAATCAGAACCGGGACAGGACCTACGAGCAGTACTTC
. | medium-sized | 14 | TRBJ1-2 | TRBV30 | CAWSDGTRRNGYTF | TGTGCCTGGAGTGATGGTACACGGAGGAATGGCTACACCTTC
TRBD1 | . | 14 | TRBJ2-5 | TRBV29-1 | CSVWDRGRRETQYF | TGCAGCGTTTGGGACAGGGGGCGCCGAGAGACCCAGTACTTC
TRBD2 | . | 16 | TRBJ2-1 | TRBV5-8 | CASSLRLAVQLDEQFF | TGTGCCAGCAGCTTGAGACTAGCGGTCCAGCTCGATGAGCAGTTCTTC
TRBD2 | . | 16 | TRBJ2-5 | TRBV9 | CASSLGAGGAQETQYF | TGTGCCAGCAGCCTCGGAGCGGGGGGGGCGCAAGAGACCCAGTACTTC
. | . | 17 | TRBJ2-7 | TRBV7-7 | CASSLLPVRGGLSEQYF | TGTGCCAGCAGCTTACTACCGGTTCGAGGTGGTTTGAGCGAGCAGTACTTC
TRBD1 | . | 20 | TRBJ1-5 | TRBV27 | CASSLSGSRGTGGWNQPQHF | TGTGCCAGCAGTTTATCGGGGTCCCGGGGGACAGGGGGCTGGAATCAGCCCCAGCATTTT
. | . | 13 | TRBJ2-7 | TRBV12-1 | CATLRGGVYEQYF | TGTGCCACCCTGAGGGGCGGGGTCTACGAGCAGTACTTC
. | . | 15 | TRBJ2-5 | TRBV2 | CASRGPGTRFQTQYF | TGTGCCAGCAGGGGGCCGGGCACCCGTTTTCAGACCCAGTACTTC
. | . | 13 | TRBJ2-5 | TRBV5-4 | CASSLRGEETQYF | TGTGCCAGCAGCTTGCGGGGTGAGGAGACCCAGTACTTC
. | . | 13 | TRBJ2-7 | TRBV19 | CASSIPLVGEQYF | TGTGCCAGTAGTATACCCCTAGTGGGCGAGCAGTACTTC
. | . | 17 | TRBJ2-2 | TRBV15 | CATSRDRFQGSTGELFF | TGTGCCACCAGCAGAGATAGGTTCCAGGGCTCCACCGGGGAGCTGTTTTTT
. | . | 14 | TRBJ1-2 | TRBV2 | CASSENRDTYGYTF | TGTGCCAGCAGTGAGAACAGGGACACGTATGGCTACACCTTC
TRBD1 | . | 16 | TRBJ2-1 | TRBV6-5 | CASSFRYRDRPNEQFF | TGTGCCAGCAGTTTTCGATACCGGGACAGACCCAATGAGCAGTTCTTC
. | once | 14 | TRBJ1-4 | TRBV7-5 | CVRSPGEGYEKLFF | TGTGTCAGAAGCCCCGGTGAGGGATACGAAAAACTGTTTTTT
. | . | 14 | TRBJ1-1 | TRBV16 | CASSRQVMNTEAFF | TGTGCCAGCAGCCGACAGGTGATGAACACTGAAGCTTTCTTT
. | . | 15 | TRBJ1-1 | TRBV5-6 | CASSVIRDIDTEAFF | TGTGCCAGCAGTGTGATACGGGACATCGACACTGAAGCTTTCTTT
. | . | 11 | TRBJ1-1 | TRBV29-1 | CSVGSSTEAFF | TGCAGCGTTGGGTCGAGCACTGAAGCTTTCTTT
. | . | 14 | TRBJ2-2 | TRBV6-1 | CASRWASNTGELFF | TGTGCCAGCCGTTGGGCTAGCAACACCGGGGAGCTGTTTTTT
. | . | 13 | TRBJ1-1 | TRBV11-1 | CASSSTGGSEAFF | TGTGCCAGCAGCAGCACGGGGGGCAGTGAAGCTTTCTTT
. | . | 15 | TRBJ1-5 | TRBV28 | CASRGGLLINQPQHF | TGTGCCAGCAGAGGAGGACTGCTGATCAATCAGCCCCAGCATTTT
TRBD1 | . | 12 | TRBJ1-1 | TRBV5-1 | CASSSGQGAAFF | TGCGCCAGCAGCTCGGGACAGGGCGCAGCTTTCTTT
TRBD1 | . | 14 | TRBJ1-1 | TRBV7-3 | CASSPSTGSTEAFF | TGTGCCAGCAGCCCCTCGACAGGGAGCACTGAAGCTTTCTTT
. | . | 15 | TRBJ1-1 | TRBV4-1 | CASSQEGLGVTEAFF | TGCGCCAGCAGCCAAGAAGGTCTCGGGGTCACTGAAGCTTTCTTT